A single sample is the source of the 18 T cell receptor beta chains below, sequenced in a study of sequential checkpoint blockade in melanoma. Treatment indicated: randomized to nivolumab then ipilimumab (arm A) or the reverse (arm B). Clones were sequenced by immunoSEQ multiplex PCR, and TCRdb holds only the in-frame ones, with some missing. The sample includes roughly 16,000 clones, around 69% seen only once; the top ten take approximately 20%. The sequencing used CD8+ T cells sorted from blood (inferred from file names), collected from a patient given nivolumab and ipilimumab in sequence. The receptors come from a human donor with melanoma.

The V and J genes are TRBV9 and TRBJ1-2; the match to TRBD1 covers 7 bases. This CDR3 has 15 residues. The germline CDR1 and CDR2 sequences are SGDLS and YYNGEE. Trimming at V came to 4 bases and at J to 2 bases, leaving 8 bases not matched to a gene. The CDR3 coding sequence is TGTGCCAGCAGCACACACAGGGGCACAAACTATGGCTACACCTTC. Protein sequence: CASSTHRGTNYGYTF.

The chain combines TRBV7-2 with TRBJ1-2; the D gene is possibly TRBD1 (6 bases). This CDR3 is 14 amino acids long. The germline V and J ends were trimmed by 6 bases and 8 bases, with 19 bases remaining between them. Germline assignment: CDR1 SGHTA and CDR2 FQGNSA. CDR3 nucleotides: TGTGCCAGCAGGGGGGCGACCCCCTATGGAGGCTACACCTTC. This codes for CASRGATPYGGYTF.

The chain has TRBV6-5 and TRBJ2-5, with D possibly being TRBD2 (7 bases). Per germline, CDR1 MNHEY and CDR2 SVGAGI. V was trimmed by 0 bases and J by 4 bases, leaving 12 bases between them. This CDR3 has 15 amino acids. CDR3 sequence reads: CASSYSQGGGETQYF. CDR3 bases: TGTGCCAGCAGTTACTCCCAAGGGGGGGGAGAGACCCAGTACTTC.

V usage is TRBV6-1 and J usage is TRBJ1-2, with a weak D call TRBD1 (6 bases). With 4 bases removed from V and 2 bases from J, the gap between germline ends came to 11 bases. The length of the CDR3 is 14 residues. CDR1 is MNHNS, CDR2 SASEGT, per germline. The CDR3 region is CASSGRQGNYGYTF. The CDR3 DNA is TGTGCCAGCAGTGGGAGGCAGGGGAACTATGGCTACACCTTC.

The chain joins TRBV11-2 to TRBJ1-5; D ambiguous. CDR3 length: 15 amino acids. The germline V gene encodes CDR1 SGHAT and CDR2 FQNNGV. V was trimmed by 2 bases and J by 4 bases, leaving 12 bases between them. The CDR3 DNA follows: TGTGCCAGCAGCTTAAGTTCGGCGGGAAATCAGCCCCAGCATTTT. Encoded protein: CASSLSSAGNQPQHF.

The chain is built from TRBV6-1 and TRBJ1-5, with D maybe TRBD1 (5 bases). Germline CDR1 reads MNHNS; CDR2 reads SASEGT. This CDR3 is built from 15 residues. Trimming shortened V by 2 bases and J by 6 bases, and 14 bases separated the two germline ends. CDR3 DNA sequence: TGTGCCAGCAGTGAATATTCAGGGCCCAGTCAGCCCCAGCATTTT. Translation: CASSEYSGPSQPQHF.

The chain uses TRBV9 and TRBJ2-1; TRBD2 matches 7 bases. V was pared by 4 bases and J by 8 bases, with 12 bases of the junction left unmatched. The CDR3 is made up of 15 amino acids. Per germline, CDR1 SGDLS and CDR2 YYNGEE. The CDR3 nucleotides read TGTGCCAGCAGCCCTTCCCCTCGGGGGGACCATGAGCAGTTCTTC. As protein: CASSPSPRGDHEQFF.

The chain links TRBV28 to TRBJ1-5; TRBD1 matches 9 bases. Germline CDR1 is MDHEN and CDR2 is SYDVKM. The J segment lost 6 bases and the V segment lost 8 bases, leaving 8 bases of the junction unmatched. The CDR3 has 14 amino acids. CDR3 DNA sequence: TGTGCCAGCGGGCTTGGGACAGGGCTTCAGCCCCAGCATTTT. Amino acid sequence: CASGLGTGLQPQHF.

This clone was observed a handful of times. CDR3 protein: CATSRDLTGRGHNEQFF. CDR3 bases: TGTGCCACCAGCAGAGACCTTACAGGGAGAGGCCACAATGAGCAGTTCTTC. The chain links TRBV15 to TRBJ2-1, with D possibly TRBD1 on 6 matching bases. The CDR3 is made up of 17 amino acids. Per germline, CDR1 LNHNV and CDR2 YYDKDF (reference sequence). Trimming removed 0 bases from V and 5 bases from J, with 17 bases in between.

V gene TRBV4-3 combines with J gene TRBJ2-7; no clear D. Looked up from germline, CDR1 is LGHNA and CDR2 is YSLEER. The CDR3 is 16 residues long. V was trimmed by 3 bases and J by 4 bases, leaving 19 bases between them. The CDR3 sequence: CASSHHPERTYYEQYV. In DNA, the CDR3 is TGCGCCAGCAGCCATCATCCTGAGCGTACTTATTACGAGCAGTACGTC.

This clone was observed a single time. The V gene is TRBV27, the J gene TRBJ2-7, with D perhaps TRBD1 (6 bases). The CDR3 loop spans 14 amino acids. V shed 6 bases and J shed 2 bases, with 14 bases lying between them. Germline assignment: CDR1 MNHEY and CDR2 SMNVEV (reference sequence). CDR3 nucleotides: TGTGCCAGCAGCCCGTGGGACACCCCCTACGAGCAGTACTTC. The encoded protein is CASSPWDTPYEQYF.

The chain uses TRBV9 and TRBJ2-7; TRBD2 is a possible D gene (5 bases). The CDR3 runs to 16 residues. Trimming stripped 0 bases from V and 6 bases from J, with 19 bases between. CDR1 and CDR2 from the germline V gene are SGDLS and YYNGEE. CDR3 in amino acids: CASSVVSGGSLSEQYF. The CDR3 coding sequence is TGTGCCAGCAGCGTAGTTTCTGGCGGGTCCCTCAGCGAGCAGTACTTC.

This chain links TRBV7-3 with TRBJ1-1; 8 bases agree with TRBD1. V lost 5 bases to trimming and J lost 6 bases; unmatched junction nucleotides: 5. CDR3 length equals 13 residues. In germline, CDR1 is SGHTA, CDR2 FQGTGA. In DNA form, the CDR3 reads TGTGCCAGCAGCAGGACAGGGTTCCCTGAAGCTTTCTTT. This gives the protein CASSRTGFPEAFF.

This chain joins TRBV6-6 and TRBJ2-7; unclear D gene. From germline, CDR1 is MNHNY and CDR2 SVGAGI (reference sequence). Trimming cost V 2 bases and J 0 bases, with 5 bases left between them. The CDR3 is 13 amino acids. CDR3 residues: CASSYGLSYEQYF. The CDR3 DNA reads as TGTGCCAGCAGTTACGGCCTCTCCTACGAGCAGTACTTC.

The chain combines TRBV11-2 with TRBJ1-6; tentatively, D is TRBD1 (5 bases). V lost 5 bases, J lost 7 bases, and 15 bases lay in between. The CDR3 is 15 amino acids. CDR1 is SGHAT, CDR2 FQNNGV, per germline. The DNA for the CDR3 is TGTGCCAGCAGCCTGGGGCGGGGGGGAAATTCACCCCTCCACTTT. It specifies CASSLGRGGNSPLHF.

The chain carries TRBV20-1 and TRBJ1-2; D is unclear. V lost 3 bases, J lost 3 bases, and 2 bases lay in between. Germline lookup yields CDR1 DFQATT and CDR2 SNEGSKA (reference sequence). The length of the CDR3 is 10 residues. CDR3 region: CSASDYGYTF. The CDR3 region has the DNA TGCAGTGCTAGCGACTATGGCTACACCTTC.

The chain is built from TRBV5-4 and TRBJ1-1; 8 positions agree with TRBD1. Germline V gives CDR1 SGHNT, CDR2 YYREEE (reference sequence). Unmatched junction bases numbered 1, after V lost 2 bases and J lost 1 base. The CDR3 has 14 amino acids. CDR3 nucleotides: TGTGCCAGCAGCTTTCAGGGGGCGAACACTGAAGCTTTCTTT. Translation: CASSFQGANTEAFF.

The table lists this clone with a few counts. V and J are TRBV2 and TRBJ2-1, with D possibly TRBD1 on 6 matching bases. Trimming shortened V by 2 bases and J by 6 bases, and 14 bases separated the two germline ends. The length of the CDR3 is 15 residues. CDR1 SNHLY and CDR2 FYNNEI come from the germline V gene. The DNA for the CDR3 is TGTGCCAGCAGTGAATCCTCAGGGGCCCTCAATGAGCAGTTCTTC. This translates into CASSESSGALNEQFF.